This entry lists 22 T cell receptor beta chains sequenced from one sample in a study of CD8 T cells in Susac syndrome. RNA in amounts of about 0.5 to 1 ug was reverse transcribed with random hexamers. TCRdb reprocessed the immunoSEQ multiplex PCR reads with MiXCR, giving one entry per CDR3 protein. The repertoire consists of about 180,000 distinct CDR3 sequences, with more than 90% occurring once and the leading ten covering around 0.09%. Sample: CD4+ T cells from PBMCs. The receptors derive from a human donor with multiple sclerosis.

Here the CDR3 DNA reads TGTGCCACCAGCAGAGATCAGGGCGAGGAGACAGGGAGGTATAAGGCCTACGAGCAGTACTTC. Translating gives CATSRDQGEETGRYKAYEQYF. The chain is built from TRBV15 and TRBJ2-7; a weak D match, TRBD1 (7 bases). Germline V gene sequence: CDR1 LNHNV, CDR2 YYDKDF (reference sequence). This CDR3 is 21 amino acids long. V was trimmed by 0 bases and J by 2 bases, leaving 29 bases between them.

This sequence joins TRBV24-1 and TRBJ1-2, with D maybe TRBD1 (6 bases). This CDR3 is 13 amino acids long. Trimming pared 4 bases from V and 4 bases from J, leaving 9 bases between. Germline lookup yields CDR1 KGHDR and CDR2 SFDVKD. The CDR3 sequence is CATSEGASYGYTF. CDR3 sequence (DNA): TGTGCCACCAGTGAGGGGGCCTCCTATGGCTACACCTTC.

The chain uses TRBV27 and TRBJ1-6; D gene unclear. The CDR3 sequence is 13 residues long. Germline CDR1 and CDR2: MNHEY and SMNVEV (reference sequence). Deletions cut 7 bases from V and 9 bases from J, with 13 bases between. DNA of the CDR3: TGTGCCAGCACCGCGTCGCGCGGTTCACCCCTCCACTTT. Translating gives CASTASRGSPLHF.

The chain uses TRBV12-3 or TRBV12-4 and TRBJ2-1; 7 positions match TRBD2. CDR3 length: 15 residues. V lost 6 bases and J lost 0; bases outside the gene matches: 5. The CDR3 DNA follows: TGTGCCAGCAGCTCAGCGGGGATCTCCTACAATGAGCAGTTCTTC. Its translation is CASSSAGISYNEQFF.

This sequence joins TRBV6-1 and TRBJ2-4; maybe TRBD1 (5 bases). V dropped 6 bases and J dropped 0 bases, with 15 bases sitting between them. Per the germline V gene, CDR1 is MNHNS and CDR2 is SASEGT. The CDR3 totals 16 residues. CDR3 in DNA: TGTGCCAGCAGCTCCCGACAGAACCTAGCCAAAAACATTCAGTACTTC. Encoded protein: CASSSRQNLAKNIQYF.

This clonotype showed up just once. The chain carries TRBV15 and TRBJ2-1; 8 bases are shared with TRBD2. The CDR3 sequence is 15 residues long. V was pared by 7 bases and J by 3 bases, with 8 bases of the junction left unmatched. Per germline, CDR1 LNHNV and CDR2 YYDKDF (reference sequence). This CDR3 is CATTGGAILYNEQFF. CDR3 nucleotides: TGTGCCACCACCGGGGGGGCCATACTCTACAATGAGCAGTTCTTC. Full variable domain (remainder filled in from reference TRBV15 and TRBJ2-1): DAMVIQNPRYQVTQFGKPVTLSCSQTLNHNVMYWYQQKSSQAPKLLFHYYDKDFNNEADTPDNFQSRRPNTSFCFLDIRSPGLGDTAMYLCATTGGAILYNEQFFGPGTRLTVL.

This chain links TRBV15 with TRBJ2-7, with D unresolved. The length of the CDR3 is 14 residues. V lost 0 bases, J lost 2 bases, and 8 bases lay in between. CDR1 is LNHNV and CDR2 is YYDKDF in the germline V gene (reference sequence). The CDR3 DNA follows: TGTGCCACCAGCAGAGATAAGGGCCCCTACGAGCAGTACTTC. This translates into CATSRDKGPYEQYF.

The chain recombines TRBV27 with TRBJ1-2; TRBD1 matches at 8 bases. Per germline, CDR1 MNHEY and CDR2 SMNVEV (reference sequence). The CDR3 runs to 14 residues. V shed 6 bases, J shed 4 bases, and the junction held 7 bases outside the gene matches. The CDR3 here is CASSVRGRAYGYTF. CDR3 bases: TGTGCCAGCAGCGTCAGGGGGCGCGCCTATGGCTACACCTTC.

The genes are TRBV29-1 and TRBJ1-1; no clear D. Looked up from germline, CDR1 is SQVTM and CDR2 is ANQGSEA. V was pared by 4 bases and J by 1 base, with 13 bases between. This CDR3 is 14 amino acids long. The CDR3 sequence is CSVGPVVRNTEAFF. The CDR3 coding sequence is TGCAGCGTTGGCCCTGTGGTTCGGAACACTGAAGCTTTCTTT.

The chain is built from TRBV7-9 and TRBJ2-1; 9 nucleotides match TRBD2. J gave up 3 bases and V 1 base, and 7 bases lay outside the gene matches. CDR1 and CDR2 from the germline V gene are SEHNR and FQNEAQ (reference sequence). The CDR3 has 17 amino acids. The CDR3 DNA reads as TGTGCCAGCAGCTTAGGAACTAGCGGGCGAGTCTACAATGAGCAGTTCTTC. As protein: CASSLGTSGRVYNEQFF. The whole variable domain, filled in from reference TRBV7-9 and TRBJ2-1, reads DTGVSQNPRHKITKRGQNVTFRCDPISEHNRLYWYRQTLGQGPEFLTYFQNEAQLEKSRLLSDRFSAERPKGSFSTLEIQRTEQGDSAMYLCASSLGTSGRVYNEQFFGPGTRLTVL.

The rearrangement uses TRBV20-1 and TRBJ2-5; D is uncertain. Trimming removed 3 bases from V and 3 bases from J, with 8 bases in between. The germline gives CDR1 DFQATT, CDR2 SNEGSKA (reference sequence). The CDR3 sequence is 12 residues long. CDR3 bases: TGCAGTGCTAGTGAGGCGGAAGAGACCCAGTACTTC. Translation gives CSASEAEETQYF.

The rearrangement links TRBV27 to TRBJ1-5; D gene uncertain. Germline loops: CDR1 MNHEY, CDR2 SMNVEV (reference sequence). The CDR3 is 18 residues long. V shed 2 bases and J shed 2 bases, with 19 bases lying between them. The CDR3 spells CASSLKGSEGYGNQPQHF. The DNA for the CDR3 is TGTGCCAGCAGTTTAAAAGGCTCAGAGGGTTATGGCAATCAGCCCCAGCATTTT.

The genes are TRBV7-9 and TRBJ1-1; D perhaps matches TRBD1 (5 bases). CDR1 SEHNR and CDR2 FQNEAQ come from the germline V gene (reference sequence). The CDR3 length is 13 residues. V was clipped by 5 bases and J by 4 bases, with 11 bases between them. CDR3 nucleotides: TGTGCCAGCAGCCCCCGGACACCCACTGAAGCTTTCTTT. Translation gives CASSPRTPTEAFF.

This clonotype has only one observation. The genes are TRBV7-9 and TRBJ2-7; D possibly corresponds to TRBD2 (6 bases). There are 15 residues in the CDR3. V gave up 2 bases and J gave up 1 base, with 12 bases separating them. From germline, CDR1 is SEHNR and CDR2 FQNEAQ (reference sequence). CDR3 amino acids: CASSLMASESYEQYF. The DNA of the CDR3 is TGTGCCAGCAGCTTAATGGCTAGCGAGTCCTACGAGCAGTACTTC.

The chain couples TRBV19 to TRBJ2-7, with TRBD1 matching over 7 bases. Trimming cost V 6 bases and J 5 bases; bases outside gene matches: 7. Germline V gives CDR1 LNHDA, CDR2 SQIVND (reference sequence). The CDR3 has 13 amino acids. CDR3 sequence: CASSSVRGNEQYF. For the CDR3, the DNA is TGTGCCAGTAGCTCGGTCAGGGGGAACGAGCAGTACTTC.

The V gene is TRBV29-1, the J gene TRBJ2-5, with D unclear. CDR1 and CDR2 (germline): SQVTM, ANQGSEA. Trimming shortened V by 4 bases and J by 2 bases, and 8 bases separated the two germline ends. The CDR3 totals 12 residues. The CDR3 here is CSVGRVQETQYF. For the CDR3, the DNA is TGCAGCGTTGGACGGGTACAAGAGACCCAGTACTTC.

This chain links TRBV9 with TRBJ2-1; 11 positions agree with TRBD1. The V gene's germline CDR1 is SGDLS and CDR2 YYNGEE. CDR3 length: 16 residues. Unmatched junction bases numbered 7, after V lost 4 bases and J lost 4 bases. As DNA, the CDR3 is TGTGCCAGCAGCCCCCAGGGACAGGGGGGATACAATGAGCAGTTCTTC. Translated: CASSPQGQGGYNEQFF. Complete variable domain (other parts from reference TRBV9 and TRBJ2-1): DSGVTQTPKHLITATGQRVTLRCSPRSGDLSVYWYQQSLDQGLQFLIQYYNGEERAKGNILERFSAQQFPDLHSELNLSSLELGDSALYFCASSPQGQGGYNEQFFGPGTRLTVL.

The V call is TRBV18, the J call TRBJ2-1, with D uncertain. Germline V gene lookup returns CDR1 KGHSH and CDR2 LQKENI. The CDR3 covers 14 residues. With 2 bases removed from V and 2 bases from J, the gap between germline ends came to 7 bases. CDR3 sequence (DNA): TGTGCCAGCTCACCAAGCCCGACCTACAATGAGCAGTTCTTC. This codes for CASSPSPTYNEQFF.

This chain joins TRBV27 and TRBJ1-6; a possible D gene is TRBD1 (5 bases). Germline CDR1 reads MNHEY; CDR2 reads SMNVEV (reference sequence). Trimming shortened V by 6 bases and J by 8 bases, and 17 bases separated the two germline ends. The CDR3 totals 15 residues. The CDR3 DNA follows: TGTGCCAGCAGCCCTTCGTCAGGGCACCATTCACCCCTCCACTTT. Translation: CASSPSSGHHSPLHF.

This chain uses TRBV9 with TRBJ1-2, with D tentatively TRBD1 (5 bases). V dropped 5 bases and J dropped 2 bases, with 7 bases sitting between them. This CDR3 comprises 12 residues. The germline gives CDR1 SGDLS, CDR2 YYNGEE. The CDR3 spells CASRGTNYGYTF. The CDR3 DNA is TGTGCCAGCAGAGGGACCAACTATGGCTACACCTTC.

The chain is built from TRBV30 and TRBJ2-7; D is possibly TRBD1 or TRBD2 (6 bases each). Per germline, CDR1 GTSNPN and CDR2 SVGIG (reference sequence). This CDR3 has 17 residues. Trimming shortened V by 2 bases and J by 4 bases, and 24 bases separated the two germline ends. This chain's CDR3 is CAWSLGAGRARKYEQYF. The CDR3 DNA sequence: TGTGCCTGGAGTTTGGGGGCGGGGAGAGCACGGAAGTACGAGCAGTACTTC.

This clonotype has a single count. The chain combines TRBV25-1 with TRBJ1-5; D is perhaps TRBD1 (5 bases). This CDR3 has 14 amino acids. Trimming cost V 1 base and J 4 bases, with 8 bases left between them. Germline lookup yields CDR1 MGHDK and CDR2 SYGVNS. CDR3 region: CASSEWGQNQPQHF. The CDR3 DNA sequence: TGTGCCAGCAGTGAATGGGGCCAGAATCAGCCCCAGCATTTT.